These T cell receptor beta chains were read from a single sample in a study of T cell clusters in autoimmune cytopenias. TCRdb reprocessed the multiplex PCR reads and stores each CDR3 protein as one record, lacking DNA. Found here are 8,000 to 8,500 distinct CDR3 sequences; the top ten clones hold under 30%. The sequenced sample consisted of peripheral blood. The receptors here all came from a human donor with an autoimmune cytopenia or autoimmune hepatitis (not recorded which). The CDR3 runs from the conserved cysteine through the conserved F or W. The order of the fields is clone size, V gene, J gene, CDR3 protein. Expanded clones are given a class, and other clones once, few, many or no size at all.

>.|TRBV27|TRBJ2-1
CASSLLRGFNSYNEQFF
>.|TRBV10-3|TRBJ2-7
CAIRQQDRDEQYF
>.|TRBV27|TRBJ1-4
CASSDPRGSTNEKLFF
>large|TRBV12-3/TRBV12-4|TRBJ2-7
CASRAKTGNGYEQYF
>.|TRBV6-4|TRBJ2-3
CASSEGGSTDTQYF
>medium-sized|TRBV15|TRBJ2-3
CATSRVAREKSTDTQYF
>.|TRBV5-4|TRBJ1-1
CASKTSGGTEAFF
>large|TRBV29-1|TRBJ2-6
CSVEGTASGANVLTF
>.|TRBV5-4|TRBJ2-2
CASSTSGGGRQTGELFF
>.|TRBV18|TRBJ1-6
CASSPRLTLSSYNSPLHF
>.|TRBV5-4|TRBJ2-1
CASSLVRSVHNEQFF
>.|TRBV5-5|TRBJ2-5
CASSLGVRQETQYF
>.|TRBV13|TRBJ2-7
CASSQRQETSYEQYF
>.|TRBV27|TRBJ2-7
CAPPPPVLRGEQYF
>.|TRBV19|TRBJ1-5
CASSMGTGDNQPQHF
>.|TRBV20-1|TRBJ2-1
CSARRQGAVYEQFF
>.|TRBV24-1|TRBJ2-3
CATGLAGEGGTDTQYF
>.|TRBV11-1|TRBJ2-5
CASSLDGGNQETQYF
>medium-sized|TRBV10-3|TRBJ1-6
CAMRPGQGVEPLHF
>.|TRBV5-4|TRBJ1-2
CASTLRGGTYGYTF
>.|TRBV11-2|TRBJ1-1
CASSISTAGSNTEAFF
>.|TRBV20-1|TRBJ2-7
CSAFSGTTYEQYF
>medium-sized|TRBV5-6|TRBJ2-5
CASSLVTGTQYF
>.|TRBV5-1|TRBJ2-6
CASTSEVLSGANVLTF
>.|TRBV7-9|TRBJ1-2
CASSQEGYSYGYTF
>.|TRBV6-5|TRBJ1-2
CASSVIGYGYTF
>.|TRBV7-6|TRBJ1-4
CASSSGTIDNEKLFF
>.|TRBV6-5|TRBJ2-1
CASSAPGTTEQFF
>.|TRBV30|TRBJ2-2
CAWSVIKGPTGELFF
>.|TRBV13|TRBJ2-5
CASSLGGGQETQYF
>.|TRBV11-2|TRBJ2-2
CASRPLGTGELFF
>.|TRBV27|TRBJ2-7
CASRQQGQQYF
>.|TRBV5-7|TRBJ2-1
CASSYRVNEQFF
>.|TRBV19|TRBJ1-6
CASSILQGDSPLHF
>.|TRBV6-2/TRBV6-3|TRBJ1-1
CASSLQGPTEAFF
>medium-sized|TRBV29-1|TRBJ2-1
CSAGLAHYNEQFF
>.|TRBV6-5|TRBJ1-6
CASTRTGIGSPLHF
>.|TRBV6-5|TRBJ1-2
CASSYSKSNYGYTF
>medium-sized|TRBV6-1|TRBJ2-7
CASSERPVTTYEQYF
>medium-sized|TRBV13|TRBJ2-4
CASSLGQLAKNIQYF
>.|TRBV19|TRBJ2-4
CASSARQAPTAKNIQYF
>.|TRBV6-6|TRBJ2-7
CASRLGPAGGEQYF
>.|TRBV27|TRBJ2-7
CASSFVGGARSEQYF
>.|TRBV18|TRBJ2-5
CASSPLSGRGQETQYF
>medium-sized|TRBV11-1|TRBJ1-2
CASSLVAGSGYTF
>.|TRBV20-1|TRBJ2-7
CSAQGVSYEQYF
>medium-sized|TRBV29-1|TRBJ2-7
CSVLSGTQTWSYEQYF
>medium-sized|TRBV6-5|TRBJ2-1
CASSSLALNEQFF
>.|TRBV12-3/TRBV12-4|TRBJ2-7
CASLRRQGSEQYF
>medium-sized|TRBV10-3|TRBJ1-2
CAISEGDIPSYGYTF